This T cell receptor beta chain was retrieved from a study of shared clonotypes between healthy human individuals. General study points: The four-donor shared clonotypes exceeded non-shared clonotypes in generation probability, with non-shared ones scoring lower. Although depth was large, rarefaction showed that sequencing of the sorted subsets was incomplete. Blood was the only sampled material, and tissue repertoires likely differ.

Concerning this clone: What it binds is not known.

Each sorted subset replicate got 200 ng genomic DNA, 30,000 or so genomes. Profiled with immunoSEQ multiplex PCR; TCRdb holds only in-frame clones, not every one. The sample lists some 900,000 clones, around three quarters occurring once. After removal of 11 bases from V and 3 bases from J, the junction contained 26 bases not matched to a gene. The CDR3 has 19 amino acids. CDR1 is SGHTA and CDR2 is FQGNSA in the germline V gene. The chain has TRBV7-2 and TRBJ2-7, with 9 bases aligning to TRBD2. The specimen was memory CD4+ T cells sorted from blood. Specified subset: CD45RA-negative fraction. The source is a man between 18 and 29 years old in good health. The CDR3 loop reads CARNRVGAGGLNSNYEQYF. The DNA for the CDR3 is TGTGCCCGAAACAGAGTGGGAGCGGGAGGTCTCAATTCAAACTACGAGCAGTACTTC.